These 8 T cell receptor beta chains share one sample of origin, sequenced in a study of blood T cell repertoires in COVID-19. Generated by immunoSEQ multiplex PCR, the TCRdb table keeps only in-frame clones and is missing some. Of about 270,000 clones listed, 85% to 90% are singletons. Source material: PBMCs or T cells enriched from blood (not recorded which). Every receptor here comes from a woman aged 55-75 years who had recovered from COVID-19.

This chain's CDR3 is CASSVILRRAPYEQYF. The DNA for the CDR3 is TGTGCCAGCAGCGTTATTCTTCGGCGGGCCCCCTACGAGCAGTACTTC. The rearrangement joins TRBV9 to TRBJ2-7, with a possible D match to TRBD2 (5 bases). The CDR3 contains 16 residues. V lost 2 bases and J lost 2, with 17 bases in between. From germline, CDR1 is SGDLS and CDR2 YYNGEE.

The J gene is TRBJ1-5, the V gene TRBV9, with 8 bases matching TRBD1. Unmatched junction bases numbered 6, after V lost 3 bases and J lost 4 bases. The germline CDR1 and CDR2 sequences are SGDLS and YYNGEE. CDR3 length equals 15 residues. CDR3 sequence reads: CASSAGQDRNQPQHF. In nucleotides, the CDR3 is TGTGCCAGCAGCGCGGGACAGGACAGAAATCAGCCCCAGCATTTT.

The rearrangement joins TRBV6-5 to TRBJ1-1; D remains unclear. Germline V lookup: CDR1 MNHEY, CDR2 SVGAGI. This CDR3 has 15 amino acids. V was cut by 2 bases and J by 0 bases, with 10 bases left in between. The CDR3 region is CASSYTVVMNTEAFF. The CDR3 DNA is TGTGCCAGCAGTTACACGGTGGTCATGAACACTGAAGCTTTCTTT.

The sample holds one count of this clone. This chain's CDR3 is CASSLSRGFHEQFF. CDR3 nucleotides: TGTGCCAGCAGCTTGTCACGGGGGTTCCATGAGCAGTTCTTC. The chain combines TRBV5-8 with TRBJ2-1; D might be TRBD2 (6 bases). Trimming stripped 1 base from V and 8 bases from J, with 13 bases between. CDR1 and CDR2 from the germline V gene are SGHTS and YDEGEE. The CDR3 contains 14 residues.

This rearrangement joins TRBV2 to TRBJ1-5; 7 positions match TRBD1. There are 13 residues in the CDR3. Germline CDR1 and CDR2: SNHLY and FYNNEI. V was clipped by 7 bases and J by 2 bases; unmatched bases: 2. Here the CDR3 reads CASTGTGNQPQHF. In nucleotides, the CDR3 is TGTGCCAGCACTGGGACAGGCAATCAGCCCCAGCATTTT.

V gene TRBV28 combines with J gene TRBJ1-3; D may be TRBD1 (6 bases). This CDR3 contains 16 residues. CDR1 is MDHEN and CDR2 is SYDVKM in the germline V gene. V dropped 6 bases and J dropped 4 bases, with 19 bases sitting between them. CDR3 region: CASRDHLTGSGNTIYF. Written as DNA, the CDR3 is TGTGCCAGCAGAGACCACTTGACAGGTTCAGGAAACACCATATATTTT.

The chain is built from TRBV20-1 and TRBJ2-1, with D maybe TRBD1 (8 bases). From germline, CDR1 is DFQATT and CDR2 SNEGSKA (reference sequence). The CDR3 sequence is 14 residues long. V was cut by 3 bases and J by 5 bases, with 14 bases left in between. In DNA form, the CDR3 reads TGCAGTGCTAGTCGACAGGGGAGGGACAATGAGCAGTTCTTC. It specifies CSASRQGRDNEQFF.

The rearrangement joins TRBV28 to TRBJ2-3; TRBD2 matches 7 bases. Per the germline V gene, CDR1 is MDHEN and CDR2 is SYDVKM. V lost 6 bases, J lost 3 bases, and 9 bases stayed unmatched. CDR3 length equals 15 residues. The CDR3 DNA sequence: TGTGCCAGCAGCCCCCGGGGGAGGGTGACAGATACGCAGTATTTT. It encodes CASSPRGRVTDTQYF. Full variable domain (outside the CDR3, taken from reference TRBV28 and TRBJ2-3): DVKVTQSSRYLVKRTGEKVFLECVQDMDHENMFWYRQDPGLGLRLIYFSYDVKMKEKGDIPEGYSVSREKKERFSLILESASTNQTSMYLCASSPRGRVTDTQYFGPGTRLTVL.